The TCR beta chain described here comes from a study of CD8 T cells in ankylosing spondylitis. General study findings and limits: Disease-associated clones were reportedly significantly overrepresented in matched ankylosing spondylitis synovial fluid. Previous work reported some of these motif variants in the synovial fluid and blood of reactive arthritis. Several highly homologous variants formed a TCR beta motif that appeared characteristic of ankylosing spondylitis blood.

TCRdb reprocessed the 5' RACE reads via MiXCR and lists one record per CDR3 protein. The sample includes 110,000 to 150,000 distinct CDR3 sequences, roughly 8.4% of them seen just once. This clonotype was recorded a few times. Its antigen is not identified. This sequence was found in a male donor with ankylosing spondylitis. The sequencing input was synovial fluid, either unsorted or a sorted T cell fraction (not recorded which).

DNA for the CDR3: TGTGCCTTCAGCCGCGGGTGGGGAAGCGGAAGCACAGATACGCAGTATTTT. It codes for CAFSRGWGSGSTDTQYF. V and J are TRBV12-3 or TRBV12-4 and TRBJ2-3; D is perhaps TRBD2 (5 bases). The CDR3 has 17 amino acids. V was cut by 11 bases and J by 0 bases, with 24 bases left in between.